The rows below give T cell receptor beta chains drawn from one sample of a study of cytomegalovirus exposure and HLA in healthy donors. Produced via immunoSEQ multiplex PCR; TCRdb's table is partial and in-frame only. This sample's clone table lists some 110,000 clones. Sample: PBMCs. These receptors were obtained from a man aged 35 to 55 in good health and CMV-seronegative. The CDR3 runs from the conserved cysteine through the conserved F or W. Each record gives: CDR3 protein, CDR3 DNA, J gene, V gene, D gene. The D gene is left open where the match is weak.

cdr3_aa: CSGLFTDTQYF
cdr3_nt: TGCAGTGGACTATTCACAGATACGCAGTATTTT
j_call: TRBJ2-3
v_call: TRBV20-1
d_call: -

cdr3_aa: CAISGERGEKLFF
cdr3_nt: TGTGCCATCAGTGGGGAGCGGGGTGAAAAACTGTTTTTT
j_call: TRBJ1-4
v_call: TRBV10-3
d_call: -

cdr3_aa: CSAGGSTEAFF
cdr3_nt: TGCAGCGCCGGGGGGAGCACTGAAGCTTTCTTT
j_call: TRBJ1-1
v_call: TRBV20-1
d_call: -

cdr3_aa: CASTPGTSTDTQYF
cdr3_nt: TGTGCCAGCACCCCCGGGACTAGCACAGATACGCAGTATTTT
j_call: TRBJ2-3
v_call: TRBV6-5
d_call: -

cdr3_aa: CATGLGEIAAASSYNEQFF
cdr3_nt: TGTGCCACAGGACTGGGGGAAATAGCGGCGGCCAGCTCCTACAATGAGCAGTTCTTC
j_call: TRBJ2-1
v_call: TRBV5-6
d_call: -

cdr3_aa: CASSSRLADTQYF
cdr3_nt: TGTGCCAGCAGCTCAAGACTAGCTGATACGCAGTATTTT
j_call: TRBJ2-3
v_call: TRBV7-9
d_call: TRBD2

cdr3_aa: CASITTDGELFF
cdr3_nt: TGTGCCAGCATTACGACAGACGGGGAGCTGTTTTTT
j_call: TRBJ2-2
v_call: TRBV6-6
d_call: -

cdr3_aa: CASSLAGDETQYF
cdr3_nt: TGTGCCAGCAGTCTCGCGGGAGACGAGACCCAGTACTTC
j_call: TRBJ2-5
v_call: TRBV7-9
d_call: TRBD2

cdr3_aa: CASSATRNTGLAGKQFF
cdr3_nt: TGTGCCAGCAGCGCAACGCGCAATACGGGACTAGCGGGAAAGCAGTTCTTC
j_call: TRBJ2-1
v_call: TRBV7-2
d_call: TRBD2

cdr3_aa: CASSERSGAAQHF
cdr3_nt: TGTGCCAGCAGTGAAAGGTCAGGGGCAGCCCAGCATTTT
j_call: TRBJ1-5
v_call: TRBV2
d_call: -

cdr3_aa: CASRRGTGTGGDTQYF
cdr3_nt: TGTGCCAGCAGAAGAGGAACAGGGACCGGTGGGGATACGCAGTATTTT
j_call: TRBJ2-3
v_call: TRBV6-6
d_call: -

cdr3_aa: CASRGGVRTGYTF
cdr3_nt: TGTGCCAGCAGGGGGGGGGTCAGGACTGGCTACACCTTC
j_call: TRBJ1-2
v_call: TRBV6-1
d_call: -

cdr3_aa: CASSSRGSGNTIYF
cdr3_nt: TGTGCCAGCAGTTCCAGGGGATCTGGAAACACCATATATTTT
j_call: TRBJ1-3
v_call: TRBV28
d_call: -

cdr3_aa: CTSSQASPGGANVLTF
cdr3_nt: TGCACCAGCAGCCAAGCGTCTCCCGGGGGGGCCAACGTCCTGACTTTC
j_call: TRBJ2-6
v_call: TRBV1
d_call: -

cdr3_aa: CASSEMGAGNTEAFF
cdr3_nt: TGTGCCAGCAGTGAAATGGGGGCGGGGAACACTGAAGCTTTCTTT
j_call: TRBJ1-1
v_call: TRBV25-1
d_call: -

cdr3_aa: CASSRGGEKLFF
cdr3_nt: TGTGCCAGCTCACGAGGCGGTGAAAAACTGTTTTTT
j_call: TRBJ1-4
v_call: TRBV11-3
d_call: -

cdr3_aa: CASSSTRGLAGRGETQYF
cdr3_nt: TGTGCTAGCAGCTCCACCCGGGGACTAGCGGGCCGTGGAGAGACCCAGTACTTC
j_call: TRBJ2-5
v_call: TRBV7-7
d_call: TRBD2

cdr3_aa: CASSPVAETYNEQFF
cdr3_nt: TGTGCCAGCAGCCCAGTAGCGGAGACCTACAATGAGCAGTTCTTC
j_call: TRBJ2-1
v_call: TRBV4-2
d_call: -

cdr3_aa: CASSLSERETQYF
cdr3_nt: TGCGCCAGCAGCCTTTCGGAGCGAGAGACCCAGTACTTC
j_call: TRBJ2-5
v_call: TRBV4-1
d_call: -

cdr3_aa: CASSWGGRRNIQYF
cdr3_nt: TGTGCCAGCAGCTGGGGGGGACGAAGGAACATTCAGTACTTC
j_call: TRBJ2-4
v_call: TRBV5-6
d_call: TRBD2

cdr3_aa: CASSLGGQVTPYEQYF
cdr3_nt: TGTGCCAGCAGTTTAGGGGGACAGGTAACACCCTACGAGCAGTACTTC
j_call: TRBJ2-7
v_call: TRBV28
d_call: TRBD1

cdr3_aa: CASSPGTGGAYEQYF
cdr3_nt: TGTGCCAGCTCACCGGGGACAGGGGGGGCCTACGAGCAGTACTTC
j_call: TRBJ2-7
v_call: TRBV18
d_call: TRBD1

cdr3_aa: CASSLYGQGGEKLFF
cdr3_nt: TGCGCCAGCAGCCTCTACGGACAGGGCGGTGAAAAACTGTTTTTT
j_call: TRBJ1-4
v_call: TRBV4-1
d_call: TRBD1

cdr3_aa: CASSATRSNQPQHF
cdr3_nt: TGTGCCAGCAGTGCCACGCGGTCCAATCAGCCCCAGCATTTT
j_call: TRBJ1-5
v_call: TRBV6-1
d_call: -

cdr3_aa: CASSLGVGATIYEQYF
cdr3_nt: TGCGCCAGCAGCTTGGGGGTAGGGGCGACCATCTACGAGCAGTACTTC
j_call: TRBJ2-7
v_call: TRBV5-1
d_call: -

cdr3_aa: CASSSQENYGYTF
cdr3_nt: TGTGCCAGCAGTTCACAAGAAAACTATGGCTACACCTTC
j_call: TRBJ1-2
v_call: TRBV6-6
d_call: -

cdr3_aa: CASSFQRGSYEQYF
cdr3_nt: TGTGCCAGCAGCTTCCAGCGAGGCTCCTACGAGCAGTACTTC
j_call: TRBJ2-7
v_call: TRBV7-2
d_call: -

cdr3_aa: CASSASWGSNEKLFF
cdr3_nt: TGTGCCAGCAGCGCTTCCTGGGGCTCTAATGAAAAACTGTTTTTT
j_call: TRBJ1-4
v_call: TRBV11-3
d_call: -

cdr3_aa: CSVLDRGDEAFF
cdr3_nt: TGCAGCGTTTTGGACAGGGGAGATGAAGCTTTCTTT
j_call: TRBJ1-1
v_call: TRBV29-1
d_call: TRBD1

cdr3_aa: CASSLADYNEQFF
cdr3_nt: TGCGCCAGCAGCTTAGCGGACTACAATGAGCAGTTCTTC
j_call: TRBJ2-1
v_call: TRBV5-1
d_call: -

cdr3_aa: CASTLPRGGTEAFF
cdr3_nt: TGTGCCAGCACCCTACCAAGGGGGGGCACTGAAGCTTTCTTT
j_call: TRBJ1-1
v_call: TRBV2
d_call: -

cdr3_aa: CAWSVRALLTGVGMNTEAFF
cdr3_nt: TGTGCCTGGAGTGTAAGAGCCCTATTGACAGGGGTAGGAATGAACACTGAAGCTTTCTTT
j_call: TRBJ1-1
v_call: TRBV30
d_call: TRBD1

cdr3_aa: CASSGQLNTEAFF
cdr3_nt: TGTGCCAGCAGTGGACAGTTGAACACTGAAGCTTTCTTT
j_call: TRBJ1-1
v_call: TRBV14
d_call: -

cdr3_aa: CASSQDGSGTSGRGEQFF
cdr3_nt: TGCGCCAGCAGCCAAGATGGGTCGGGGACTAGCGGGAGAGGGGAGCAGTTCTTC
j_call: TRBJ2-1
v_call: TRBV4-1
d_call: TRBD2

cdr3_aa: CASSESRGFSYEQYF
cdr3_nt: TGCGCCAGCAGTGAGTCGAGGGGGTTCTCCTACGAGCAGTACTTC
j_call: TRBJ2-7
v_call: TRBV10-1
d_call: -

cdr3_aa: CASSLSAGQLGAQYF
cdr3_nt: TGTGCCAGCAGTTTAAGTGCCGGACAGCTGGGGGCCCAGTACTTC
j_call: TRBJ2-5
v_call: TRBV28
d_call: -

cdr3_aa: CASSWTGISEAFF
cdr3_nt: TGTGCCAGCAGCTGGACAGGGATATCTGAAGCTTTCTTT
j_call: TRBJ1-1
v_call: TRBV11-2
d_call: TRBD1

cdr3_aa: CATTGGVGEQFF
cdr3_nt: TGTGCCACGACAGGGGGGGTTGGGGAGCAGTTCTTC
j_call: TRBJ2-1
v_call: TRBV2
d_call: TRBD1

cdr3_aa: CASSGLARRPNYGTGELFF
cdr3_nt: TGTGCCAGTAGCGGACTAGCTAGACGACCGAACTATGGCACCGGGGAGCTGTTTTTT
j_call: TRBJ2-2
v_call: TRBV19
d_call: TRBD2

cdr3_aa: CASSLDLGRDIQYF
cdr3_nt: TGTGCCAGCAGCTTGGACCTCGGGAGAGACATTCAGTACTTC
j_call: TRBJ2-4
v_call: TRBV5-4
d_call: -

cdr3_aa: CASTGGFYNEQFF
cdr3_nt: TGCGCCAGCACGGGGGGATTCTACAATGAGCAGTTCTTC
j_call: TRBJ2-1
v_call: TRBV5-1
d_call: TRBD2